The count of the clone carrying this T cell receptor (beta chain) is one. Its antigen remains unidentified. The source of the sample is a study of T cell responses to AZD1222 COVID-19 vaccine. The study, taken as a whole, reports: Donors were mostly white British, more females; clonal diversity possibly underestimated. Spike regions recognized by vaccine-associated CD4 TCRs spanned the protein, led by 160-218 and 743-854.

Assay used: immunoSEQ multiplex PCR; TCRdb lists only in-frame clones, some missing. Among around 50,000 clones listed, about 86% were seen once. The CDR3 spans 14 residues. CDR1 is MNHEY and CDR2 is SVGAGI in the germline V gene. Trimming removed 2 bases at V and 7 bases at J, with 14 bases between. The rearrangement joins TRBV6-5 to TRBJ1-1, with D possibly TRBD1 on 6 matching bases. The sequence was obtained from an adult in good health. The sequencing used peripheral blood, collected on day 0 of AZD1222 vaccination. The CDR3 DNA reads TGTGCCAGCAGTTACGTCGACAGGATCGGTGAAGCTTTCTTT. Translation gives CASSYVDRIGEAFF.